The clone carrying this T cell receptor beta chain was seen just once. The germline gives CDR1 LNHDA, CDR2 SQIVND (reference sequence). V shed 3 bases, J shed 0 bases, and the junction held 5 bases outside the gene matches. The CDR3 runs 16 residues. The protocol was immunoSEQ multiplex PCR, while the TCRdb copy is restricted to in-frame clones and leaves out a portion. The sample holds about 800,000 clones, 90% to 98% seen once. The source of the sample is a study of shared clonotypes between healthy human individuals. Naive CD8 cells, CD45RO-negative and positively selected for CCR7, excluded terminally differentiated effector memory CD45RA+ cells.

The TCR was taken from a man younger than 40 in good health. This chain links TRBV19 with TRBJ1-1, with TRBD1 identical over 9 bases. The specimen sequenced was naive CD8+ T cells sorted from blood. Here the CDR3 DNA reads TGTGCCAGTAGTATCGGGACAGGGCCGATGAACACTGAAGCTTTCTTT. It yields the protein CASSIGTGPMNTEAFF.